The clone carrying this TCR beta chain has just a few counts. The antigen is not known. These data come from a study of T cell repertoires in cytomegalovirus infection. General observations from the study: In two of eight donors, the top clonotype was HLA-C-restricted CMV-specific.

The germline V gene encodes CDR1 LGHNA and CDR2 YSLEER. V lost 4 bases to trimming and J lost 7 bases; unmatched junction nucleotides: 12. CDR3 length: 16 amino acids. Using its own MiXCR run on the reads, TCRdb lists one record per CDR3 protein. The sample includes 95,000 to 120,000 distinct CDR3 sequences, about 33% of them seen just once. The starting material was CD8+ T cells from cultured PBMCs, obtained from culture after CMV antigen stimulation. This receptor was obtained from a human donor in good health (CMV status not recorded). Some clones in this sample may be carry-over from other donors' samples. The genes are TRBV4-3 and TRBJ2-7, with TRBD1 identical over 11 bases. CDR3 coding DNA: TGCGCCAGCAGCCCGACGCGGACAGGGGGCCGTTGGGAGCAGTACTTC. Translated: CASSPTRTGGRWEQYF.